The rows below give T cell receptor beta chains drawn from one sample of a study of T cell repertoires in cytomegalovirus infection. The antigens for these receptors are not known. TCRdb fed the reads into MiXCR, producing one record per CDR3 protein. Among roughly 730,000 distinct CDR3 sequences listed, approximately 33% were seen once. Here the sequenced sample was cultured PBMCs, taken from culture after CMV antigen stimulation. These receptor sequences come from a human donor in good health (CMV status not recorded). Some clones in this sample may be carry-over from other donors' samples. Each CDR3 is given with its conserved first and last residue. A D gene is named only where the DNA matches it firmly. For some rows the clone size is stated as once, few or many, or as a class when expanded; others skip it.

TRBJ1-5 | TRBV12-5 | TRBD1 | NA | CASGPSLDRGNRDQPQHF | TGTGCTAGTGGTCCCAGCCTGGACAGGGGGAATAGAGATCAGCCCCAGCATTTT
TRBJ2-1 | TRBV6-1 | NA | once | CAGGSSSSYNEQFF | TGTGCCGGGGGGTCGTCAAGCTCCTACAATGAGCAGTTCTTC
TRBJ2-1 | TRBV7-6 | TRBD2 | many | CASSNPAGGPRGSNEQFF | TGTGCCAGCAGCAACCCAGCGGGAGGGCCCCGTGGGAGCAATGAGCAGTTCTTC
TRBJ2-5 | TRBV2 | NA | NA | CASLSGPPKGQYF | TGTGCCAGCCTTTCCGGGCCACCTAAAGGCCAGTACTTC
TRBJ2-1 | TRBV2 | TRBD1 | many | CASSGREGANEQFF | TGTGCCAGCAGTGGGCGAGAGGGGGCCAATGAGCAGTTCTTC
TRBJ2-1 | TRBV6-1 | TRBD2 | NA | CASSEIPSGQKFF | TGTGCCAGCAGTGAGATTCCTAGCGGGCAAAAGTTCTTC
TRBJ1-6 | TRBV7-4 | NA | NA | CASSPAGGAVFNSPLHF | TGTGCCAGCAGCCCCGCGGGGGGGGCCGTGTTTAATTCACCCCTCCACTTT
TRBJ2-1 | TRBV4-1 | TRBD2 | NA | CASSPTLASGRVGEQFF | TGCGCCAGCAGCCCCACGCTGGCTAGCGGGAGAGTTGGTGAGCAGTTCTTC
TRBJ2-2 | TRBV6-1 | TRBD2 | NA | CASRANSGGNTGELFF | TGTGCCAGCAGGGCTAATAGCGGGGGGAACACCGGGGAGCTGTTTTTT
TRBJ2-3 | TRBV18 | TRBD2 | NA | CASSTLAGGYTDTQYF | TGTGCCAGCTCAACTCTAGCGGGGGGATATACAGATACGCAGTATTTT
TRBJ2-1 | TRBV6-6 | NA | NA | CASTLMPSARNNEQFF | TGTGCCAGCACCCTCATGCCGTCTGCCCGGAACAATGAGCAGTTCTTC
TRBJ1-1 | TRBV10-3 | TRBD1 | NA | CAIRGQGLGNTEAFF | TGTGCCATCAGGGGACAGGGGTTAGGGAACACTGAAGCTTTCTTT
TRBJ2-2 | TRBV28 | NA | NA | CASTPRGGGRVGELFF | TGTGCCAGCACCCCCAGAGGGGGGGGGCGTGTCGGGGAGCTGTTTTTT
TRBJ2-3 | TRBV6-8 | NA | NA | CASGRGTVPILMDTQYF | TGTGCCAGCGGACGGGGGACAGTCCCGATTCTTATGGATACGCAGTATTTT
TRBJ1-1 | TRBV2 | NA | NA | CASTAGPNTEAFF | TGTGCCAGCACAGCGGGGCCGAACACTGAAGCTTTCTTT
TRBJ2-5 | TRBV7-8 | NA | many | CASSLASGTQETQYF | TGTGCCAGCAGCTTAGCTTCGGGGACCCAAGAGACCCAGTACTTC
TRBJ1-5 | TRBV7-8 | NA | NA | CASSFRAGNQPQHF | TGTGCCAGCAGCTTCCGCGCTGGCAATCAGCCCCAGCATTTT
TRBJ1-6 | TRBV19 | NA | NA | CASSRQGFNSPLHF | TGTGCCAGTAGTCGGCAGGGCTTCAATTCACCCCTCCACTTT
TRBJ2-5 | TRBV7-2 | NA | many | CASSPKETQYF | TGTGCCAGCAGCCCCAAAGAGACCCAGTACTTC
TRBJ2-5 | TRBV7-6 | TRBD2 | NA | CASSSYSGRALETQYF | TGTGCCAGCAGCTCCTATAGCGGGAGGGCCTTGGAGACCCAGTACTTC
TRBJ2-5 | TRBV19 | NA | NA | CASSIRPGETQYF | TGTGCCAGTAGTATCCGGCCGGGGGAGACCCAGTACTTC
TRBJ2-6 | TRBV6-6 | NA | NA | CASTLTGANVLTF | TGTGCCAGCACCTTAACCGGGGCCAACGTCCTGACTTTC
TRBJ1-4 | TRBV7-2 | NA | few | CASSLVGTWNEKLFF | TGTGCCAGCAGCTTAGTGGGTACTTGGAATGAAAAACTGTTTTTT
TRBJ1-6 | TRBV10-3 | NA | few | CAISESGQHNSPLHF | TGTGCCATCAGTGAGTCTGGACAGCATAATTCACCCCTCCACTTT
TRBJ2-5 | TRBV20-1 | NA | NA | CSARDNTRQVGETQYF | TGCAGTGCTAGAGATAATACGCGACAAGTAGGGGAGACCCAGTACTTC
TRBJ2-5 | TRBV7-2 | NA | NA | CASIPEGGAGTQYF | TGTGCCAGCATCCCCGAAGGGGGGGCCGGGACCCAGTACTTC
TRBJ2-6 | TRBV29-1 | NA | NA | CSAQASPSSGANVLTF | TGCAGCGCTCAGGCTTCGCCCAGCTCTGGGGCCAACGTCCTGACTTTC
TRBJ1-5 | TRBV6-2/TRBV6-3 | NA | NA | CASSYVGGNQPQHF | TGTGCCAGCAGTTACGTGGGGGGGAATCAGCCCCAGCATTTT
TRBJ1-1 | TRBV5-4 | NA | NA | CASSLAFGFDTEAFF | TGTGCCAGCAGCTTGGCCTTCGGGTTTGACACTGAAGCTTTCTTT
TRBJ1-2 | TRBV12-3/TRBV12-4 | NA | few | CASSLALTGGSYGYTF | TGTGCCAGCAGTTTAGCGCTTACCGGGGGTTCCTATGGCTACACCTTC
TRBJ2-1 | TRBV7-2 | TRBD1 | many | CASSFYRGEQFF | TGTGCCAGCAGCTTCTACAGGGGTGAGCAGTTCTTC
TRBJ1-6 | TRBV6-6 | NA | once | CASSRDSDWGSPLHF | TGTGCCAGCAGTAGAGACAGCGATTGGGGTTCACCCCTCCACTTT
TRBJ2-3 | TRBV7-2 | TRBD2 | many | CASSWGTTTDTQYF | TGTGCCAGCAGCTGGGGGACTACCACAGATACGCAGTATTTT
TRBJ1-6 | TRBV20-1 | TRBD1 | NA | CSAKAGQDSPLHF | TGCAGTGCCAAGGCTGGACAGGATTCACCCCTCCACTTT
TRBJ2-7 | TRBV15 | NA | NA | CATSRAPASSYEQYF | TGTGCCACCAGCAGAGCGCCAGCCTCCTCCTACGAGCAGTACTTC
TRBJ1-5 | TRBV7-2 | NA | NA | CASSLFGTSDQPQHF | TGTGCCAGCAGCCTCTTTGGGACATCAGATCAGCCCCAGCATTTT
TRBJ2-7 | TRBV4-3 | TRBD2 | NA | CASSQDVGAGVAYEQYF | TGCGCCAGCAGCCAAGATGTAGGAGCGGGAGTTGCCTACGAGCAGTACTTC
TRBJ1-4 | TRBV6-1 | NA | NA | CASRSWPAGTNEKLFF | TGTGCCAGCAGGTCCTGGCCCGCGGGGACTAATGAAAAACTGTTTTTT
TRBJ2-1 | TRBV6-2/TRBV6-3 | TRBD1 | NA | CASSYGSGGRNEQFF | TGTGCCAGCAGTTACGGGTCAGGGGGCAGGAATGAGCAGTTCTTC
TRBJ2-1 | TRBV6-1 | NA | NA | CASSLRTRPGEQFF | TGTGCCAGCAGTCTAAGGACCAGGCCGGGTGAGCAGTTCTTC
TRBJ1-2 | TRBV3-1 | NA | NA | CASSQDAAKNGGYTF | TGTGCCAGCAGCCAAGATGCGGCGAAGAATGGCGGCTACACCTTC
TRBJ2-5 | TRBV25-1 | NA | NA | CASSELGAGETQYF | TGTGCCAGCAGTGAACTAGGGGCGGGAGAGACCCAGTACTTC
TRBJ1-1 | TRBV7-2 | NA | NA | CASTPVWGLATEAFF | TGTGCCAGCACCCCGGTATGGGGTCTGGCCACTGAAGCTTTCTTT
TRBJ1-5 | TRBV7-2 | NA | many | CASSLELQPQHF | TGTGCCAGCAGCTTAGAGCTACAGCCCCAGCATTTT
TRBJ2-3 | TRBV7-2 | TRBD1 | NA | CASSDRVPGTGDTQYF | TGTGCCAGCAGCGACAGGGTCCCTGGAACAGGGGATACGCAGTATTTT
TRBJ2-3 | TRBV29-1 | NA | NA | CSVSGWNTRDRGDTQYF | TGCAGCGTTAGTGGGTGGAACACCCGGGACCGTGGGGATACGCAGTATTTT
TRBJ2-2 | TRBV11-3 | NA | NA | CASSLSEASTGELFF | TGTGCCAGCAGCTTAAGTGAAGCCTCCACCGGGGAGCTGTTTTTT
TRBJ2-5 | TRBV3-1 | NA | NA | CASSQDWQVPRETQYF | TGTGCCAGCAGCCAAGACTGGCAGGTCCCGAGGGAGACCCAGTACTTC
TRBJ1-5 | TRBV7-2 | NA | many | CASSLRGGGGWGASNQPQHF | TGTGCCAGCAGCTTACGGGGGGGAGGAGGGTGGGGGGCTAGCAATCAGCCCCAGCATTTT
TRBJ2-7 | TRBV4-1 | NA | NA | CASSPTGRPTYEQYF | TGTGCCAGCAGCCCGACAGGCAGACCGACATACGAGCAGTACTTC
TRBJ1-6 | TRBV6-5 | NA | few | CASSPQFSYNSPLHF | TGTGCCAGCAGTCCCCAGTTCTCCTATAATTCACCCCTCCACTTT
TRBJ1-1 | TRBV12-3/TRBV12-4 | NA | few | CASSLSNRNTEAFF | TGTGCCAGCAGTTTGAGCAACAGAAACACTGAAGCTTTCTTT
TRBJ2-5 | TRBV12-3/TRBV12-4 | TRBD1 | few | CASSTRDRQETQYF | TGTGCCAGCAGTACTCGGGACAGGCAAGAGACCCAGTACTTC
TRBJ2-3 | TRBV29-1 | TRBD2 | few | CSVPTGLAGVSTDTQYF | TGCAGCGTTCCGACGGGACTAGCGGGAGTCAGCACAGATACGCAGTATTTT
TRBJ2-3 | TRBV7-2 | TRBD2 | many | CASSSTSGTDTQYF | TGTGCCAGCAGCTCGACTAGCGGCACAGATACGCAGTATTTT
TRBJ2-7 | TRBV5-1 | TRBD1 | few | CASSPDRVSSEQYF | TGCGCCAGCAGCCCCGACAGGGTGTCGTCCGAGCAGTACTTC
TRBJ2-3 | TRBV6-2/TRBV6-3 | TRBD2 | NA | CATHLAGGRDTQYF | TGTGCGACTCACTTAGCGGGAGGGCGTGATACGCAGTATTTT